The subject of this entry is one T cell receptor (beta chain). Profiled with immunoSEQ multiplex PCR; TCRdb holds only in-frame clones, not every one. The profile shows over 100,000 clones, approximately 77% of them singletons. These data come from a study of radiotherapy plus CTLA-4 blockade in lung cancer. The V and J ends lost 6 bases and 0 bases respectively, with 12 bases between them. CDR1 is MNHNS, CDR2 SASEGT, per germline. The CDR3 spans 15 residues. The sequencing used peripheral blood, collected from a patient treated with radiotherapy plus ipilimumab. The chain recombines TRBV6-1 with TRBJ1-3; D gene ambiguous. This clonotype was sampled from a human donor with non-small cell lung cancer that progressed on radiotherapy plus ipilimumab. Some clones in this sample may be carry-over from other donors' samples. Written as DNA, the CDR3 is TGTGCCAGCAGGGGAGATTCCCACTCTGGAAACACCATATATTTT. It yields the protein CASRGDSHSGNTIYF.